A selection of T cell receptor beta chains follows, all from one sample in a study of blood T cell repertoires in COVID-19. Sequenced by immunoSEQ multiplex PCR; TCRdb stores in-frame clones only, minus some. The sample lists roughly 50,000 clones, roughly four fifths seen once, with about 2% in the top ten. Sequencing input: peripheral blood. The receptors were sampled from a woman aged 55-69 years with acute or convalescent COVID-19. Both conserved end residues are trimmed from each CDR3. Only some rows state a clone size, as once, few, many or a class for expanded clones.

TRBV5-4 NA ASSLDRSSYNEQF
TRBV19 NA ASSNGGGYEQY
TRBV5-4 NA ASSLAGEGARGGYT
TRBV3-1/TRBV3-2 NA ASSPRRGQDGYT
TRBV9 few ASSAGQMNTEAF
TRBV7-3 NA ASSTSLADEQF
TRBV6-1 NA ASSEHYNQGLAGGYEQY
TRBV9 NA ASSAVLAGGRETQY
TRBV9 NA ASSSRTGTEAF
TRBV9 NA ASSAQGTFYEQY
TRBV19 NA ASSSIAGGSYNEQF
TRBV29-1 few SVAHGSNQPQH
TRBV4-1 NA ASSQGTRFLAVGSGANVLT
TRBV6-2/TRBV6-3 NA ASSSSLRVYIQY
TRBV18 NA ASSLMQGAGDSPLH
TRBV2 NA ASNQGLAPRDTQY
TRBV11-3 NA ASSTGQGRGELF
TRBV10-2 few ASSEVGGFNQPQH
TRBV5-1 NA ASSSTTGSGYRAF
TRBV4-1 NA ASSQAGTSEKLF
TRBV4-2 NA ASSQVAGRELF
TRBV7-2 NA ASSSRGTGLSSYNSPLH
TRBV14 NA ASSQPGRLGETQY
TRBV5-1 NA ASSLGTSGTSTDTQY
TRBV7-2 NA ASSSGTGPTGFYGYT
TRBV7-8 NA ASSLVQGGYGYT
TRBV18 NA ASSPPRGTTNTDTQY
TRBV5-1 NA ASSPDSTLRSYEQY
TRBV19 NA ASSAAAGTEEKLF
TRBV27 NA ASSLKAGGNTGELF
TRBV6-1 NA ASSEDGYQPQH
TRBV16 NA ASSHLDTGGSTEAF
TRBV28 NA ASSVDSPLNSPLH
TRBV4-1 NA ASSRRDMNTEAF
TRBV7-6 NA ASSPLPGHTGELF
TRBV3-1/TRBV3-2 NA ASSQGGSSGSEQF
TRBV5-4 NA ASSPPYRADGYT
TRBV5-1 once ASSLESRSGNTIY
TRBV7-3 NA ASSGTGTSGAYNEQF
TRBV30 NA AWSVPRVRYEQY
TRBV7-3 NA ASSPGRGTEAF
TRBV19 NA ASSIDRSSYNEQF
TRBV4-2 NA ASSQVGTGDEKLF
TRBV3-1/TRBV3-2 NA ASSKSQYYGYT
TRBV13 NA ASNTKGDRGGDTEAF
TRBV6-1 NA ASSEALAGTADTQY
TRBV19 NA ASSYGTGGTGELF
TRBV21-1 NA ASSPRTGRFYEQY
TRBV3-1/TRBV3-2 NA ASSQEGRRSLKETQY
TRBV5-1 NA ASRTSPDTEAF
TRBV10-3 NA AIGRDRGIDGYT